These 11 T cell receptor beta chains came from one sample sequenced in a study of OX40 agonist ivuxolimab in advanced cancers. Using immunoSEQ multiplex PCR, the repertoire was profiled, and TCRdb retains in-frame clones only, with some absent. Of some 10,000 clones in the sample, 86% are singletons; the top ten hold 25% to 30%. This material consisted of CD4+ or CD8+ T cells sorted from blood, taken in a trial of the OX40 agonist ivuxolimab. The receptors here all came from an adult with an advanced solid tumor such as melanoma, head and neck, liver or kidney cancer.

This chain connects TRBV10-3 to TRBJ1-1; the D is unclear. This CDR3 is 14 amino acids long. V lost 2 bases and J 4 bases, leaving 11 bases between the germline ends. Germline V gene data show CDR1 as ENHRY and CDR2 as SYGVKD. DNA of the CDR3: TGTGCCATCAGTGAGGGTGAAGGGATCACTGAAGCTTTCTTT. Amino acids: CAISEGEGITEAFF.

This clone was found once. V and J are TRBV6-4 and TRBJ2-2, with 8 positions matching TRBD1. V dropped 7 bases and J dropped 4; count of bases not matched to a gene: 5. Germline V gene sequence: CDR1 MRHNA, CDR2 SNTAGT. The CDR3 runs 14 residues. The CDR3 here is CASTQDRATGELFF. Here the CDR3 DNA reads TGTGCCAGCACCCAGGACAGGGCCACCGGGGAGCTGTTTTTT.

This clone showed up just once. The rearrangement links TRBV19 to TRBJ2-2, with D uncertain. V shed 7 bases and J shed 8 bases, with 11 bases lying between them. The germline CDR1 and CDR2 sequences are LNHDA and SQIVND (reference sequence). The CDR3 spans 12 residues. The CDR3 loop reads CASTAGAGELFF. The CDR3 DNA reads as TGTGCCAGTACGGCAGGCGCGGGGGAGCTGTTTTTT.

The sample holds a few counts of this clone. The rearrangement joins TRBV6-1 to TRBJ2-1, with D possibly matching TRBD2 (6 bases). The germline V gene encodes CDR1 MNHNS and CDR2 SASEGT. The CDR3 totals 16 residues. V lost 2 bases to trimming and J lost 5 bases, with 16 bases between them. The CDR3 spells CASSEWRGQVHNEQFF. DNA for the CDR3: TGTGCCAGCAGTGAATGGCGGGGCCAAGTCCACAATGAGCAGTTCTTC.

This clone was detected a few times. The chain employs TRBV4-3 and TRBJ2-2; D is unclear. The CDR3 length is 15 residues. Trimming took off 4 bases at V and 2 bases at J, with 11 bases between the two ends. Germline values: CDR1 LGHNA, CDR2 YSLEER. The CDR3 sequence is CASSPRTLNTGELFF. The CDR3 DNA reads as TGCGCCAGCAGCCCTCGGACCCTAAACACCGGGGAGCTGTTTTTT.

V usage is TRBV4-3 and J usage is TRBJ1-4; unclear D gene. The CDR3 spans 17 residues. From germline, CDR1 is LGHNA and CDR2 YSLEER. Trimming pared 2 bases from V and 4 bases from J, leaving 17 bases between. This CDR3 reads CASSQREPTIFNEKLFF. CDR3 coding DNA: TGCGCCAGCAGCCAAAGAGAGCCTACCATCTTTAATGAAAAACTGTTTTTT.

This rearrangement joins TRBV2 to TRBJ1-5, with 8 positions matching TRBD1. V was pared by 4 bases and J by 7 bases, with 9 bases of the junction left unmatched. This CDR3 has 15 amino acids. Germline V gene lookup returns CDR1 SNHLY and CDR2 FYNNEI. The CDR3 nucleotides read TGTGCCAGCAGTGTTGACAGGGGAATGGGACAGCCCCAGCATTTT. Residues: CASSVDRGMGQPQHF.

The V and J genes are TRBV5-1 and TRBJ2-5; possible D gene TRBD1, 5 bases. The V gene lost 0 bases and the J gene lost 5 bases, with 14 bases spanning the gap. The CDR3 length is 15 residues. CDR1 is SGHRS and CDR2 is YFSETQ in the germline V gene. This CDR3 is CASSLAEGAAETQYF. DNA for the CDR3: TGCGCCAGCAGCTTGGCCGAAGGGGCGGCGGAGACCCAGTACTTC.

This chain links TRBV4-1 with TRBJ2-1, with D unclear. V gave up 1 base and J gave up 4 bases, with 14 bases separating them. CDR3 size: 16 residues. Germline V lookup: CDR1 MGHRA, CDR2 YSYEKL. Here the CDR3 reads CASSQGFGDWYNEQFF. CDR3 coding DNA: TGCGCCAGCAGCCAAGGATTCGGAGACTGGTACAATGAGCAGTTCTTC.

This clone was seen only a few times. J is TRBJ2-3 and V is TRBV19; D is possibly TRBD1 or TRBD2 (5 bases each). The CDR3 length is 16 residues. Trimming stripped 3 bases from V and 1 base from J, with 14 bases between. Germline CDR1 reads LNHDA; CDR2 reads SQIVND (reference sequence). The CDR3 here is CASSMTGLGRTDTQYF. DNA for the CDR3: TGTGCCAGTAGTATGACTGGTCTGGGACGCACAGATACGCAGTATTTT.

The genes are TRBV29-1 and TRBJ2-7; TRBD2 matches 7 bases. CDR1 is SQVTM and CDR2 is ANQGSEA in the germline V gene. V was pared by 3 bases and J by 5 bases, with 10 bases of the junction left unmatched. There are 14 residues in the CDR3. Here the CDR3 DNA reads TGCAGCGTTGAGGTGTGGCGGGAGATCAACGAGCAGTACTTC. Its translation is CSVEVWREINEQYF.